This T cell receptor beta chain was captured by sequencing in a study of cytotoxic CD8 clonotypes in ibrutinib-treated CLL. This clone occurred a few times. What it recognizes is unknown. Study-wide results and caveats: In comparison with age-matched healthy donors, baseline clonality was higher and tracked circulating CD8+ T-cell counts.

Germline lookup yields CDR1 MNHEY and CDR2 SVGAGI. Trimming shortened V by 8 bases and J by 6 bases, and 8 bases separated the two germline ends. The CDR3 consists of 11 residues. Measured with immunoSEQ multiplex PCR; TCRdb has only the in-frame clones, and not every one. Of over 150,000 clones in the sample, approximately 68% were seen once. This TCR came from a human donor with chronic lymphocytic leukemia. V gene TRBV6-5 combines with J gene TRBJ1-5; D perhaps matches TRBD1 (6 bases). Sample: PBMCs, taken after 24 months of ibrutinib treatment. The CDR3 loop reads CASGDIQPQHF. CDR3 nucleotides: TGTGCCAGCGGGGACATTCAGCCCCAGCATTTT.